These 26 T cell receptor beta chains originate from one sample sequenced in a study of cytomegalovirus exposure and HLA in healthy donors. The PCR ran on 60 Vbeta and 13 Jbeta primers. Assay: immunoSEQ multiplex PCR; the TCRdb copy retains only in-frame clones and omits some. This sample's table has around 77,000 clones. Sequenced: PBMCs. These receptors came from a man between 50 and 59 years old in good health and CMV-seropositive.

This chain links TRBV6-6 with TRBJ1-1; TRBD1 matches 12 bases. The germline V gene encodes CDR1 MNHNY and CDR2 SVGAGI (reference sequence). V lost 5 bases to trimming and J lost 6 bases; unmatched junction nucleotides: 7. This CDR3 is 15 amino acids long. The CDR3 sequence is CASSQRDRGLAEAFF. The DNA for the CDR3 is TGTGCCAGCAGTCAACGGGACAGGGGGCTTGCTGAAGCTTTCTTT.

The gene calls are TRBV9 and TRBJ1-3; D is unclear. The CDR3 is 16 residues long. Deletions cut 3 bases from V and 0 bases from J, with 13 bases between. Germline-derived CDR1 and CDR2 are SGDLS and YYNGEE. The CDR3 reads CASSARGFSSGNTIYF. CDR3 DNA sequence: TGTGCCAGCAGCGCCAGAGGGTTTAGCTCTGGAAACACCATATATTTT.

V and J are TRBV28 and TRBJ2-1, with D possibly being TRBD1 (5 bases). The ends were cut back, 1 base at V and 8 bases at J, with 12 bases in the middle. Per germline, CDR1 MDHEN and CDR2 SYDVKM. The CDR3 has 14 amino acids. CDR3 DNA sequence: TGTGCCAGCAGTTTATTAAAGGGGTTCGATGAGCAGTTCTTC. Its protein product is CASSLLKGFDEQFF. Variable domain in full (rest from reference TRBV28 and TRBJ2-1): DVKVTQSSRYLVKRTGEKVFLECVQDMDHENMFWYRQDPGLGLRLIYFSYDVKMKEKGDIPEGYSVSREKKERFSLILESASTNQTSMYLCASSLLKGFDEQFFGPGTRLTVL.

This rearrangement joins TRBV7-3 to TRBJ1-1; a weak D match, TRBD1 (6 bases). Germline assignment: CDR1 SGHTA and CDR2 FQGTGA. The CDR3 spans 13 residues. V was shortened by 4 bases and J by 7 bases, with 13 bases between the two germline ends. The CDR3 here is CASSSGQLYEAFF. Here the CDR3 DNA reads TGTGCCAGCAGCTCCGGACAGCTCTATGAAGCTTTCTTT.

The chain joins TRBV11-2 to TRBJ1-5, with D possibly matching TRBD1 (5 bases). Germline values: CDR1 SGHAT, CDR2 FQNNGV. There are 14 residues in the CDR3. V dropped 1 base and J dropped 7 bases, with 11 bases sitting between them. CDR3 sequence (DNA): TGTGCCAGCAGCTTAGCGGGCCCAGGGCAGCCCCAGCATTTT. It specifies CASSLAGPGQPQHF.

V gene TRBV2 combines with J gene TRBJ2-6, with D perhaps TRBD1 (6 bases). This CDR3 comprises 16 residues. Looked up from germline, CDR1 is SNHLY and CDR2 is FYNNEI. Deletions cut 7 bases from V and 0 bases from J, with 13 bases between. In nucleotides, the CDR3 is TGTGCCAGCACTAGGGACATATACTCTGGGGCCAACGTCCTGACTTTC. This sequence encodes CASTRDIYSGANVLTF.

The chain has TRBV6-1 and TRBJ2-2; maybe TRBD2 (5 bases). V was trimmed by 3 bases and J by 7 bases, leaving 9 bases between them. This CDR3 comprises 13 residues. Germline V gives CDR1 MNHNS, CDR2 SASEGT. CDR3 coding DNA: TGTGCCAGCAGTGAGAGGGTGGGCGGGGAGCTGTTTTTT. Translated, it gives CASSERVGGELFF.

J is TRBJ2-1 and V is TRBV5-1; 7 nucleotides agree with TRBD1. Germline CDR1 reads SGHRS; CDR2 reads YFSETQ. The CDR3 length is 16 residues. Trimming at V came to 3 bases and at J to 2 bases, leaving 8 bases not matched to a gene. As DNA, the CDR3 is TGCGCCAGCAGCTCGGGACAGTGGGCCACCTACAATGAGCAGTTCTTC. Its protein is CASSSGQWATYNEQFF.

This chain uses TRBV11-2 with TRBJ1-1, with D unclear. The CDR3 sequence is 13 residues long. Germline loops: CDR1 SGHAT, CDR2 FQNNGV. Trimming pared 5 bases from V and 3 bases from J, leaving 10 bases between. The CDR3 spells CASSHGRDTEAFF. As DNA, the CDR3 is TGTGCCAGCAGCCATGGGAGGGACACTGAAGCTTTCTTT.

The V call is TRBV9, the J call TRBJ2-3; TRBD2 is a possible D gene (5 bases). V lost 1 base, J lost 6 bases, and 6 bases lay in between. Germline V gene lookup returns CDR1 SGDLS and CDR2 YYNGEE. This CDR3 comprises 12 residues. The CDR3: CASSVSGDTQYF. CDR3 DNA: TGTGCCAGCAGCGTATCGGGGGATACGCAGTATTTT.

The chain is built from TRBV19 and TRBJ1-2; no definite D call. The germline CDR1 and CDR2 sequences are LNHDA and SQIVND (reference sequence). Deletions cut 7 bases from V and 6 bases from J, with 6 bases between. This CDR3 contains 10 residues. CDR3 in amino acids: CASNLDGYTF. For the CDR3, the DNA is TGTGCCAGTAATCTTGATGGCTACACCTTC. The variable domain in full, with the rest retrieved from reference TRBV19 and TRBJ1-2, is DGGITQSPKYLFRKEGQNVTLSCEQNLNHDAMYWYRQDPGQGLRLIYYSQIVNDFQKGDIAEGYSVSREKKESFPLTVTSAQKNPTAFYLCASNLDGYTFGSGTRLTVV.

The chain recombines TRBV7-2 with TRBJ1-2; the D gene is possibly TRBD1 (5 bases). CDR1 is SGHTA, CDR2 FQGNSA, per germline. The V and J ends lost 1 base and 4 bases respectively, with 10 bases between them. This CDR3 region has 14 residues. The CDR3 here is CASSLEGTTYGYTF. The CDR3 DNA is TGTGCCAGCAGCTTAGAGGGGACTACCTATGGCTACACCTTC. Full variable domain (outside the CDR3, taken from reference TRBV7-2 and TRBJ1-2): GAGVSQSPSNKVTEKGKDVELRCDPISGHTALYWYRQSLGQGLEFLIYFQGNSAPDKSGLPSDRFSAERTGGSVSTLTIQRTQQEDSAVYLCASSLEGTTYGYTFGSGTRLTVV.

V gene TRBV27 combines with J gene TRBJ2-1, with TRBD2 matching over 8 bases. The ends lost 7 bases at V and 0 bases at J; junction bases unmatched: 8. This CDR3 has 16 residues. From germline, CDR1 is MNHEY and CDR2 SMNVEV (reference sequence). The CDR3 DNA follows: TGTGCCAGCACTCCCAGCGGGACTAGCTCCTACAATGAGCAGTTCTTC. Amino acid sequence: CASTPSGTSSYNEQFF.

The chain recombines TRBV6-5 with TRBJ1-2; possibly TRBD1 for D (5 bases). The V end was cut by 6 bases, the J end by 3 bases, with 8 bases between. The germline V gene encodes CDR1 MNHEY and CDR2 SVGAGI. The CDR3 length is 12 residues. CDR3 loop: CASRQEYYGYTF. The CDR3 region has the DNA TGTGCCAGCAGACAGGAGTACTATGGCTACACCTTC.

The V and J genes are TRBV5-1 and TRBJ2-1; a possible D gene is TRBD1 (5 bases). CDR1 and CDR2 (germline): SGHRS, YFSETQ. V was clipped by 5 bases and J by 0 bases, with 12 bases between them. There are 15 residues in the CDR3. The CDR3 spells CASSLQQGSYNEQFF. In DNA form, the CDR3 reads TGCGCCAGCAGTCTCCAGCAGGGCTCCTACAATGAGCAGTTCTTC.

The chain links TRBV7-7 to TRBJ2-5, with D perhaps matching TRBD2 (5 bases). V was clipped by 2 bases and J by 1 base, with 11 bases between them. In germline, CDR1 is SSHAT, CDR2 FNYEAQ (reference sequence). The CDR3 consists of 15 residues. The CDR3 DNA reads as TGTGCCAGCAGCTTATCAGCGGACCCCCAAGAGACCCAGTACTTC. Translated, it gives CASSLSADPQETQYF.

The rearrangement joins TRBV5-6 to TRBJ1-2; D is undetermined. Germline lookup yields CDR1 SGHDT and CDR2 YYEEEE. V was cut by 5 bases and J by 6 bases, with 11 bases left in between. The CDR3 runs 12 residues. Here the CDR3 reads CASRSDINGYTF. The CDR3 DNA sequence: TGTGCCAGCAGATCTGACATAAATGGCTACACCTTC.

This sequence joins TRBV5-1 and TRBJ1-3; a possible D gene is TRBD1 (6 bases). V was clipped by 2 bases and J by 2 bases, with 8 bases between them. This CDR3 has 14 residues. The germline V gene encodes CDR1 SGHRS and CDR2 YFSETQ. The CDR3 here is CASSFGQPGNTIYF. In DNA, the CDR3 is TGCGCCAGCAGCTTTGGACAGCCTGGAAACACCATATATTTT.

The chain is built from TRBV11-2 and TRBJ1-1, with D possibly TRBD1 on 5 matching bases. Germline assignment: CDR1 SGHAT and CDR2 FQNNGV. V was shortened by 0 bases and J by 6 bases, with 14 bases between the two germline ends. The length of the CDR3 is 15 residues. CDR3 in amino acids: CASSLEGSPRAEAFF. CDR3 in DNA: TGTGCCAGCAGCTTAGAAGGCAGCCCCAGGGCTGAAGCTTTCTTT.

This sequence joins TRBV6-1 and TRBJ2-7; 8 positions agree with TRBD1. Losses at the gene ends were 4 bases for V and 2 bases for J; bases not matched to a gene: 7. The CDR3 loop spans 15 amino acids. Per germline, CDR1 MNHNS and CDR2 SASEGT. CDR3 DNA sequence: TGTGCCAGCAGTGCAGGGACAGGAGAGGCCTACGAGCAGTACGTC. Protein product: CASSAGTGEAYEQYV.

The rearrangement links TRBV28 to TRBJ2-6; D might be TRBD1 (7 bases). V was clipped by 6 bases and J by 0 bases, with 15 bases between them. This CDR3 is 17 amino acids long. CDR1 and CDR2 from the germline V gene are MDHEN and SYDVKM. The CDR3 nucleotides are TGTGCCAGCAGAAGGGGGGACAGCAGCTCTGGGGCCAACGTCCTGACTTTC. Amino acids: CASRRGDSSSGANVLTF. The full variable domain, completed using reference TRBV28 and TRBJ2-6, is DVKVTQSSRYLVKRTGEKVFLECVQDMDHENMFWYRQDPGLGLRLIYFSYDVKMKEKGDIPEGYSVSREKKERFSLILESASTNQTSMYLCASRRGDSSSGANVLTFGAGSRLTVL.

The chain couples TRBV28 to TRBJ2-7; weak D call: TRBD2 (7 bases). Germline V gives CDR1 MDHEN, CDR2 SYDVKM. This CDR3 has 13 residues. Trimming took off 8 bases at V and 2 bases at J, with 13 bases between the two ends. The DNA for the CDR3 is TGTGCCAGCGGGAGGGGGGGGACCTACGAGCAGTACTTC. The encoded protein is CASGRGGTYEQYF.

The chain has TRBV11-2 and TRBJ2-5, with a weak D call TRBD2 (7 bases). Germline assignment: CDR1 SGHAT and CDR2 FQNNGV. The CDR3 runs 14 residues. Trimming left V 9 bases short and J 1 base short, with 15 bases between. The CDR3 sequence is CASNLRGGQETQYF. The CDR3 bases are TGTGCCAGTAACCTTAGGGGGGGCCAAGAGACCCAGTACTTC.

This chain uses TRBV2 with TRBJ1-1; 12 bases fit TRBD1. Germline assignment: CDR1 SNHLY and CDR2 FYNNEI. CDR3 length equals 17 residues. The ends lost 6 bases at V and 4 bases at J; junction bases unmatched: 12. CDR3 in amino acids: CASRIGGQGAHSTEAFF. The CDR3 DNA reads TGTGCCAGCAGAATTGGGGGACAGGGGGCTCATAGCACTGAAGCTTTCTTT. The full variable domain, rest sourced from reference TRBV2 and TRBJ1-1, is EPEVTQTPSHQVTQMGQEVILRCVPISNHLYFYWYRQILGQKVEFLVSFYNNEISEKSEIFDDQFSVERPDGSNFTLKIRSTKLEDSAMYFCASRIGGQGAHSTEAFFGQGTRLTVV.

The chain uses TRBV4-1 and TRBJ2-1; tentative D call: TRBD1 (6 bases). The ends were cut back, 4 bases at V and 12 bases at J, with 22 bases in the middle. The CDR3 extends over 15 amino acids. Germline CDR1 reads MGHRA; CDR2 reads YSYEKL. CDR3 in DNA: TGCGCCAGCAGCCCAGGATCCCTGGCAGGGGAGATGCAGTTCTTC. Translation gives CASSPGSLAGEMQFF.

The J gene is TRBJ2-5, the V gene TRBV5-5, with TRBD1 matching over 11 bases. The CDR3 extends over 15 amino acids. Germline CDR1 SGHKS, CDR2 YYEKEE (reference sequence). V lost 2 bases, J lost 4 bases, and 4 bases stayed unmatched. The CDR3 protein is CASSFGQGAGETQYF. The CDR3 DNA follows: TGTGCCAGCAGCTTCGGACAGGGGGCCGGAGAGACCCAGTACTTC.